This T cell receptor beta chain was sequenced during a study of human CD8 memory T cell subsets. Its frequency marks this clonotype as large (0.1 to 1%). The CDR3 is 15 amino acids. Germline CDR1 SGHVS, CDR2 FNYEAQ. TPEX cells, early memory CD8+ T cells with exhausted-like traits, were CCR7+ PD-1+ TIGIT+. In each subset, RNA was taken from duplicate vials, each of 150,000 sorted CD8+ T cells. UMI-labeled 5' RACE produced the TCR beta libraries. No DNA is given; TCRdb re-called the 5' RACE reads and lists each CDR3 protein once. This sample's table reports thousands of distinct CDR3 sequences. The chain combines TRBV7-6 with TRBJ2-3; without DNA, the TCRdb call of TRBD1 cannot be checked. The clonotype comes from a human donor in good health. The sequencing sample was made of CD8+ T cells from PBMCs. The CDR3 is CASSLGGGATDTQYF.